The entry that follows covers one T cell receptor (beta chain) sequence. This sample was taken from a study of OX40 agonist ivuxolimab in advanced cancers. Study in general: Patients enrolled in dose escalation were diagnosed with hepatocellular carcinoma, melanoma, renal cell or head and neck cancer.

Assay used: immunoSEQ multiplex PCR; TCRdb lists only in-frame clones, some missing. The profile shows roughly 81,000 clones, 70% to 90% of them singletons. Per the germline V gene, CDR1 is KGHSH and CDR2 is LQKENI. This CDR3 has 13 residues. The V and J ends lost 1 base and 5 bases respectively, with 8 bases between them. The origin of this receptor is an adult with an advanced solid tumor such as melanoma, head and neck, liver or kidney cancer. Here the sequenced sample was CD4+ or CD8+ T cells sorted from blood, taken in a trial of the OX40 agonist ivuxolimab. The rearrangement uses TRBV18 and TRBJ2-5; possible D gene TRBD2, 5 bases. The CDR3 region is CASSPRGLETQYF. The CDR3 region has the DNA TGTGCCAGCTCACCACGCGGGTTGGAGACCCAGTACTTC.